This TCR beta chain was documented in a study of regulatory dendritic cells for organ transplantation. Across the study: Day 6 dendritic cell cultures were stimulated with LPS.

CFSE-labeled sorted T cells met regulatory or mature dendritic cells for four to five days. The germline V gene encodes CDR1 SGHTA and CDR2 FQGNSA. This CDR3 has 17 amino acids. J lost 0 bases, V lost 0 bases, and 5 bases had no gene match. In regard to this clone: What it binds is unknown.

The table came from immunoSEQ multiplex PCR; TCRdb's copy has only in-frame clones and leaves some out. The sample carries around 20,000 clones, roughly 85% recorded once. The rearrangement joins TRBV7-2 to TRBJ1-3, with 7 positions matching TRBD1. The specimen sequenced was naive CD4+ T cells from blood cultured with regulatory dendritic cells. The subset was: CD45RA+ naive T cells. The TCR comes from a human donor in good health. As DNA, the CDR3 is TGTGCCAGCAGCTTAGCTAGGACAGGTTCCTCTGGAAACACCATATATTTT. Encoded protein: CASSLARTGSSGNTIYF.